This entry lists 17 T cell receptor beta chains sequenced from one sample in a study of CD8 T cells in Susac syndrome (dated by TCRdb to about 2019). Receptor libraries were prepared by the immunoSEQ multiplex PCR assay. RNA was extracted using the RNeasy kit, and roughly 0.5 to 1 ug of the RNA was reverse transcribed with random hexamers. The public reads were reanalyzed by TCRdb: fastp trimming at Q25, MiXCR alignment, in-frame beta chains only. Rows with a matching CDR3 protein are joined into one entry that keeps the most common DNA and genes. In all, the sample holds 250,000 to 350,000 distinct CDR3 sequences, and about 85% of those were seen once. Approximately 0.11% of the sample is held by the ten biggest clonotypes. The sample consisted of CD8+ T cells from PBMCs. All receptors derive from a human donor with multiple sclerosis.

The chain combines TRBV9 with TRBJ2-3; D remains unclear. Germline V gene sequence: CDR1 SGDLS, CDR2 YYNGEE. The length of the CDR3 is 13 residues. V lost 0 bases to trimming and J lost 2 bases, with 4 bases between them. The CDR3 DNA is TGTGCCAGCAGCGTAGATCACACAGATACGCAGTATTTT. Residues: CASSVDHTDTQYF.

This chain connects TRBV2 to TRBJ1-2, with a weak D call TRBD1 (6 bases). This CDR3 contains 15 residues. Germline-derived CDR1 and CDR2 are SNHLY and FYNNEI. Between the trimmed V and J ends, which lost 8 bases and 1 base, there was a span of 17 bases. CDR3 protein: CASPQPPGVNYGYTF. For the CDR3, the DNA is TGTGCCAGCCCCCAGCCTCCAGGGGTTAACTATGGCTACACCTTC.

The V call is TRBV9, the J call TRBJ2-3; 8 positions agree with TRBD2. Unmatched junction bases numbered 9, after V lost 3 bases and J lost 3 bases. The CDR3 length is 16 residues. Germline-derived CDR1 and CDR2 are SGDLS and YYNGEE. CDR3 residues: CASSAPGGGRTDTQYF. The CDR3 region has the DNA TGTGCCAGCAGCGCCCCCGGGGGGGGTAGGACAGATACGCAGTATTTT.

The sample holds one count of this clonotype. V is TRBV25-1 and J is TRBJ1-1, with TRBD1 as a possible D gene (5 bases). V was trimmed by 1 base and J by 10 bases, leaving 13 bases between them. This CDR3 spans 13 amino acids. In germline, CDR1 is MGHDK, CDR2 SYGVNS. The CDR3 nucleotides read TGTGCCAGCAGTGAATGGGGGAAAGGCCCAGCTTTCTTT. Protein sequence: CASSEWGKGPAFF.

This sequence joins TRBV7-9 and TRBJ2-2; 7 bases map to TRBD1. This CDR3 is 15 amino acids long. Per the germline V gene, CDR1 is SEHNR and CDR2 is FQNEAQ (reference sequence). The V gene end was trimmed by 5 bases and the J gene end by 1 base; junction bases not matched to a gene: 4. In DNA form, the CDR3 reads TGTGCCAGCAGCCACGGACAGGAGAACACCGGGGAGCTGTTTTTT. Translated: CASSHGQENTGELFF.

This clonotype showed up just a few times. V and J are TRBV3-1 and TRBJ2-7; 7 nucleotides align to TRBD1. CDR1 is LGHDT, CDR2 YNNKEL, per germline (reference sequence). CDR3 size: 15 residues. The V segment lost 0 bases and the J segment 8 bases; nucleotides outside the gene matches: 10. CDR3 in DNA: TGTGCCAGCAGCCAAGACCCGGGACAGTTGAGGAAGCAGTACTTC. This gives the protein CASSQDPGQLRKQYF.

The chain recombines TRBV2 with TRBJ1-5; 9 bases match TRBD1. The CDR3 has 14 residues. Germline V lookup: CDR1 SNHLY, CDR2 FYNNEI. Losses at the gene ends were 4 bases for V and 6 bases for J; bases not matched to a gene: 4. The CDR3 protein is CASSAHRGPQPQHF. In DNA form, the CDR3 reads TGTGCCAGCAGTGCTCACAGGGGGCCTCAGCCCCAGCATTTT.

This clonotype occurred a few times. The chain carries TRBV4-1 and TRBJ2-1; D remains unclear. CDR1 is MGHRA, CDR2 YSYEKL, per germline. CDR3 length equals 14 residues. V lost 3 bases and J 8 bases, leaving 14 bases between the germline ends. The DNA for the CDR3 is TGCGCCAGCAGCCAGGACCTAGTGCCCGATGAGCAGTTCTTC. Translation gives CASSQDLVPDEQFF.

V and J are TRBV23-1 and TRBJ2-7; D remains ambiguous. TRBV23-1 is an open reading frame whose function is uncertain. This CDR3 is built from 18 residues. The V and J ends lost 4 bases and 5 bases respectively, with 27 bases between them. CDR3 nucleotides: TGCGCCAGCAGTCTTATATACAGTTTTCGTGTATACCCCCACGAGCAGTACTTC. It encodes CASSLIYSFRVYPHEQYF.

CDR3 loop: CATLSGTPSREKLFF. CDR3 in DNA: TGTGCCACCCTAAGTGGGACCCCGTCCCGAGAAAAACTGTTTTTT. The chain couples TRBV24-1 to TRBJ1-4; a weak D match, TRBD1 (5 bases). Trimming took off 9 bases at V and 8 bases at J, with 21 bases between the two ends. CDR3 length: 15 amino acids. Germline assignment: CDR1 KGHDR and CDR2 SFDVKD.

The genes are TRBV7-3 and TRBJ2-3; D gene ambiguous. This CDR3 is 11 amino acids long. V lost 4 bases, J lost 5 bases, and 4 bases lay in between. Germline lookup yields CDR1 SGHTA and CDR2 FQGTGA. The CDR3: CASSSQDTQYF. In DNA, the CDR3 is TGTGCCAGCAGCTCGCAAGATACGCAGTATTTT.

The chain couples TRBV27 to TRBJ2-1, with D tentatively TRBD2 (6 bases). From germline, CDR1 is MNHEY and CDR2 SMNVEV (reference sequence). The CDR3 length is 16 residues. Trimming pared 4 bases from V and 7 bases from J, leaving 20 bases between. CDR3 sequence reads: CASSWGGLQIPNEQFF. CDR3 coding DNA: TGTGCCAGCAGTTGGGGAGGACTACAGATACCAAATGAGCAGTTCTTC.

The sample holds a few counts of this clonotype. The chain combines TRBV24-1 with TRBJ2-3, with a weak D call TRBD1 (5 bases). The CDR3 length is 14 residues. The V end lost 0 bases, the J end lost 4 bases, and 7 bases lay between the germline ends. Germline lookup yields CDR1 KGHDR and CDR2 SFDVKD. The CDR3 DNA follows: TGTGCCACCAGTGATTTGGACAGACCAGATACGCAGTATTTT. Protein: CATSDLDRPDTQYF.

This sequence joins TRBV5-1 and TRBJ2-7; either TRBD1 or TRBD2 may fit D (6 bases each). The V gene lost 0 bases and the J gene lost 5 bases, with 12 bases spanning the gap. Germline V gene lookup returns CDR1 SGHRS and CDR2 YFSETQ. The CDR3 consists of 14 residues. The CDR3 DNA sequence: TGCGCCAGCAGCTTGGCGGGGGCTATGGACGAGCAGTACTTC. Protein: CASSLAGAMDEQYF.

The chain uses TRBV29-1 and TRBJ1-1, with a tentative D call TRBD1 (5 bases). Deletions cut 1 base from V and 11 bases from J, with 17 bases between. Germline CDR1 SQVTM, CDR2 ANQGSEA. The CDR3 is 13 residues long. CDR3 bases: TGCAGCGTTGAAGTCTATGATACAGGAACGGCTTTCTTT. Amino acid sequence: CSVEVYDTGTAFF.

The gene calls are TRBV4-1 and TRBJ2-1; 8 bases are shared with TRBD2. The CDR3 is made up of 13 amino acids. J was trimmed by 10 bases and V by 4 bases; bases with no gene match: 6. Germline loops: CDR1 MGHRA, CDR2 YSYEKL. The CDR3 reads CASSPGGLGEQFF. The CDR3 DNA follows: TGCGCCAGCAGCCCGGGGGGGCTTGGCGAGCAGTTCTTC.

J is TRBJ2-7 and V is TRBV9; D is undetermined. Germline CDR1 is SGDLS and CDR2 is YYNGEE. CDR3 length equals 14 residues. V was trimmed by 4 bases and J by 5 bases, leaving 16 bases between them. As DNA, the CDR3 is TGTGCCAGCAGCCCTGGGCCTAGGGTCCACGAGCAGTACTTC. This gives the protein CASSPGPRVHEQYF.